This is a list of T cell receptor beta chains from one sample in a study of blood T cell repertoires in COVID-19. This table comes from immunoSEQ multiplex PCR, and its TCRdb copy is limited to in-frame clones, with some not included. The sample includes about 230,000 clones, 84% of them seen just once. Sequencing input: peripheral blood. The receptors derive from a woman aged 40 to 49 who had recovered from COVID-19. CDR3s include the opening cysteine and the closing phenylalanine or tryptophan.

TRBV29-1	TRBJ1-2	CSVHTGTSYGYTF
TRBV27	TRBJ2-5	CATLDLRETQYF
TRBV28	TRBJ2-7	CASSLYSGNAYEQYF
TRBV19	TRBJ2-4	CASSTTSQGINQYF
TRBV6-6	TRBJ2-7	CASSSGTVVYEQYF
TRBV7-5	TRBJ2-3	CARSLVAPPRVDTQYF
TRBV10-3	TRBJ2-3	CAISGAGIISADTQYF
TRBV4-2	TRBJ2-2	CASSQDLGGNTGELFF
TRBV10-2	TRBJ2-1	CASRTTGGPNNEQFF
TRBV5-6	TRBJ1-1	CASSLIMNTEAFF
TRBV19	TRBJ1-1	CATFSTGGQNTEAFF
TRBV7-2	TRBJ1-2	CASSLEEGGYTF
TRBV19	TRBJ1-1	CASKLTQGPSEAFF
TRBV23-1	TRBJ1-4	CASSRWTGGTLSNEKLFF
TRBV5-1	TRBJ2-3	CASSSGQGSPSRTDTQYF
TRBV6-5	TRBJ2-7	CASSPGTGPLEQYF
TRBV24-1	TRBJ2-6	CATSDRQGDGANVLTF
TRBV5-1	TRBJ2-3	CASSPGLAEPDTQYF
TRBV5-1	TRBJ2-2	CASSYRAGPGELFF
TRBV19	TRBJ2-7	CASSRARTVLREQYF
TRBV6-2/TRBV6-3	TRBJ2-3	CASSTGGGAGDTQYF
TRBV7-9	TRBJ2-2	CASSPPGLAGAGELFF
TRBV6-6	TRBJ1-5	CASLRDRGNQPQHF